This TCR beta chain stems from a study of T cell responses to AZD1222 COVID-19 vaccine. Study-wide results and caveats: Most donors were white British and more were female, and clonal diversity was possibly underestimated.

Using immunoSEQ multiplex PCR, the repertoire was profiled, and TCRdb retains in-frame clones only, with some absent. Among tens of thousands of clones listed, under 95% were seen once. Points on this clone: As yet, its antigen is unknown.

The receptor was derived from an adult who received the AZD1222 COVID-19 vaccine. Specimen: peripheral blood, collected 28 days after the second AZD1222 dose.

The CDR3 region is CASSLSGGAQYGYTF. CDR3 in DNA: TGCGCCAGCAGCTTGTCGGGGGGCGCTCAGTATGGCTACACCTTC. The V and J genes are TRBV5-1 and TRBJ1-2, with TRBD1 as a possible D gene (6 bases). CDR3 length equals 15 residues. CDR1 and CDR2 (germline): SGHRS, YFSETQ. Trimming took off 1 base at V and 5 bases at J, with 15 bases between the two ends.